This T cell receptor (beta chain) appears in the sequencing data of a study of cytotoxic CD8 clonotypes in ibrutinib-treated CLL (dated by TCRdb to about 2021). Study-level background: In this cohort, around 15 patients were treatment-naive and about ten were relapsed/refractory, while some 17 had unmutated IGHV. Partial responses were observed in roughly 24 patients and complete responses in 2; after a median follow-up of around 68 months, remission was maintained in approximately 15 patients and progression was observed in approximately 12. Response samples were obtained after a median of approximately 12 months of treatment, with a range of about 6 to 36 months. Samples averaged roughly 280,000 productive templates and more than 85,000 productive rearrangements. Of the 80 to 95 participants in the trial, about two dozen had longitudinal samples available. Cryopreserved peripheral blood mononuclear cells were obtained before treatment, at response, and at either sustained remission or disease progression. All remission and progressive disease samples were collected while patients were still receiving ibrutinib.

Results the study describes overall, beyond this receptor: At ibrutinib response clonality went up, during sustained remission it held steady, and at progression it dropped back toward baseline. Sampling times were not matched between patients in sustained remission and patients whose disease was progressing, and lymph node repertoires were not examined. At baseline, clonality was higher than in age-matched healthy donors and showed a strong correlation with circulating CD8+ T-cell counts. Public clonotypes were found to be uncommon and were observed to contract or remain stable during treatment; the increase in clonality was shown to reflect expansion of private clonotypes at ibrutinib response.

What the time point label conveys for this sample: 20 to 30 months on ibrutinib. For TCR beta library preparation, approximately 2 micrograms of genomic DNA were isolated from cryopreserved PBMCs. High-throughput TCR beta sequencing was performed on longitudinal blood samples from CLL patients receiving ibrutinib monotherapy. Patients were enrolled in a phase 2 open-label single-center ibrutinib monotherapy trial. Details on this clone: Its antigen remains unidentified. Base quality data are lacking; no much larger clone is found one base away.

The germline V end is reduced by 0 bases and the J end by 0 bases; junction bases left unmatched: 3. CDR1 and CDR2 (ENHRY, SYGVKD) derive from the germline V gene. Measured from the cysteine to the phenylalanine, the CDR3 is 16 residues long. CDR3 DNA only is kept here, 48 bases in frame from base 1. The goal of deep resolution MiSeq sequencing was a depth between 1 in 1 million and 1 in 200,000 T cells, and coverage averaged 10x per clonotype. TCR beta libraries were generated with the immunoSEQ hsTCRB Kit. The study's processing was this. The data were analyzed with ImmunoSEQ Analyzer and ImmunoSEQ Data Assistant, and V, D and J gene assignments followed IMGT definitions. Clonality, with values ranging from 0 to 1, was calculated as one minus the normalized Shannon entropy of productive rearrangement frequencies. Only overrepresented clonotypes making up at least 0.05% of each patient's repertoire were included in the public clonotype analysis. Repertoires from about a dozen age-matched healthy donors in immuneACCESS were used as clonality controls. Imported from immuneACCESS, the table was reduced by TCRdb to in-frame sequences with V and J called. These copies leave out some clones; in studies compared against another copy, an unresolved V gene accounts for under half, and the cause of the remainder is not known. V, J and clone size are those of that table, while D and trimming were read from the DNA. This sample lists around 130,000 clones; around 84% were detected once. The ten most abundant clones make up around 3% of the sample.

Here the sequenced sample was PBMCs, taken after 24 months of ibrutinib treatment. The clonotype originates from a human donor with chronic lymphocytic leukemia. The receptor chain draws on TRBV10-3 and TRBJ1-1; TRBD1 fits 8 bases in the junction. The CDR3 reads CAISESQGVVNTEAFF. The nucleotide sequence is TGTGCCATCAGTGAGTCACAGGGGGTGGTGAACACTGAAGCTTTCTTT.